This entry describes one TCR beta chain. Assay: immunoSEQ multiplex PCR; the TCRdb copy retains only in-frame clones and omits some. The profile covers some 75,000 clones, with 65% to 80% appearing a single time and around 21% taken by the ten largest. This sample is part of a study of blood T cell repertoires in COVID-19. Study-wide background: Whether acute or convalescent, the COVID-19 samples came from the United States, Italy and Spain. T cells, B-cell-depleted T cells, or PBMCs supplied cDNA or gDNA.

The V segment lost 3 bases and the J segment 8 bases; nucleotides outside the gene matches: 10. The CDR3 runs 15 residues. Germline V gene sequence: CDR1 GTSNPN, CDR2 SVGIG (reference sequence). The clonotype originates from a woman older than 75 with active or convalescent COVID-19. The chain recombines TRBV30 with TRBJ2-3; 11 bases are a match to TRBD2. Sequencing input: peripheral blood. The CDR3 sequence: CAWSPGLAASGTQYF. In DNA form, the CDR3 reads TGTGCCTGGAGCCCGGGACTAGCGGCCTCCGGTACGCAGTATTTT.